The 27 T cell receptor beta chains listed next were all sequenced from one sample in a study of T cells after yellow fever vaccination (dated by TCRdb to between 2017 and 2020). The library relied on 5' RACE. These reads were obtained on an Illumina HiSeq 2500. The raw public reads went through TCRdb reprocessing: fastp at Q25, MiXCR clone calling, in-frame beta chains kept. CDR3 protein sequences are deduplicated, and each keeps its most common genes and DNA. The table for this sample lists around 350,000 distinct CDR3 sequences; around 6.4% of them were counted only once. About 15% of the sample is in the top ten clones. The treatment or condition label of this sample denotes: live attenuated yellow fever vaccine strain. Specimen: PBMCs, collected 5 days after the yellow fever booster vaccination. These receptors were collected from a man aged 25 to 45 who received the YFV17D yellow fever vaccine.

The V gene is TRBV12-3 or TRBV12-4, the J gene TRBJ1-1; D possibly corresponds to TRBD1 (5 bases). The CDR3 sequence is 13 residues long. V was shortened by 5 bases and J by 4 bases, with 11 bases between the two germline ends. CDR3 loop: CASSIWGGTEAFF. CDR3 DNA sequence: TGTGCCAGCAGTATTTGGGGGGGCACTGAAGCTTTCTTT.

This clonotype appeared a few times. The chain uses TRBV5-4 and TRBJ2-5; 12 positions agree with TRBD1. The junction had 9 bases not matched to a gene; V was cut back by 4 bases and J by 5 bases. The CDR3 runs 16 residues. Germline V CDR1 and CDR2: SGHNT, YYREEE (reference sequence). The CDR3 sequence is CASSPTGTGGLETQYF. The CDR3 DNA sequence: TGTGCCAGCAGCCCCACCGGGACAGGGGGCCTCGAGACCCAGTACTTC.

This clonotype showed up just a few times. The chain employs TRBV27 and TRBJ2-5; maybe TRBD1 (5 bases). Germline values: CDR1 MNHEY, CDR2 SMNVEV (reference sequence). This CDR3 contains 12 residues. V dropped 6 bases and J dropped 1 base, with 6 bases sitting between them. The CDR3 is CASRGAQETQYF. The CDR3 bases are TGTGCCAGCAGAGGGGCCCAAGAGACCCAGTACTTC.

V and J are TRBV7-8 and TRBJ2-1, with a weak D call TRBD2 (5 bases). The CDR3 has 19 amino acids. V gave up 4 bases and J gave up 0 bases, with 22 bases separating them. From germline, CDR1 is SGHVS and CDR2 FQNEAQ. This CDR3 is CASSSPLVNSRGSYNEQFF. The DNA of the CDR3 is TGTGCCAGCAGCTCTCCTCTAGTAAATTCTCGGGGCTCCTACAATGAGCAGTTCTTC.

The CDR3 region is CSATEYPAAGEGLLYEQYF. The DNA for the CDR3 is TGCAGTGCTACAGAGTATCCTGCGGCGGGGGAGGGCCTTTTATACGAGCAGTACTTC. This sequence joins TRBV20-1 and TRBJ2-7; 7 positions match TRBD2. V gave up 4 bases and J gave up 4 bases; unmatched junction bases: 25. CDR3 length equals 19 residues. In germline, CDR1 is DFQATT, CDR2 SNEGSKA (reference sequence).

This clonotype was seen repeatedly, ten times or more. This rearrangement joins TRBV7-2 to TRBJ2-5, with D possibly called TRBD1 or TRBD2 (6 bases each). CDR1 is SGHTA and CDR2 is FQGNSA in the germline V gene. Deletions cut 0 bases from V and 4 bases from J, with 15 bases between. CDR3 length: 16 residues. CDR3 sequence (DNA): TGTGCCAGCAGCTTAGCCCCCCGAGGAGGGGGAGAGACCCAGTACTTC. Translating gives CASSLAPRGGGETQYF.

This clonotype was observed a few times. The chain links TRBV6-5 to TRBJ1-6, with unresolved D. The germline V and J ends were trimmed by 3 bases and 5 bases, with 8 bases remaining between them. This CDR3 has 14 amino acids. Germline V gene lookup returns CDR1 MNHEY and CDR2 SVGAGI. The CDR3 nucleotides read TGTGCCAGCAGTTATGAGGGAAATAATTCACCCCTCCACTTT. Its translation is CASSYEGNNSPLHF.

This clonotype was observed at least ten times. The gene calls are TRBV29-1 and TRBJ2-7; TRBD1 matches at 8 bases. CDR1 SQVTM and CDR2 ANQGSEA come from the germline V gene. CDR3 length: 13 amino acids. The V and J ends lost 7 bases and 2 bases, in that order; junction bases with no gene match: 7. CDR3 sequence (DNA): TGCAGCGCTATGGACAGGGCTACCTACGAGCAGTACTTC. This encodes CSAMDRATYEQYF.

The gene calls are TRBV7-8 and TRBJ2-3, with a weak D call TRBD2 (6 bases). Trimming stripped 0 bases from V and 2 bases from J, with 12 bases between. The CDR3 totals 16 residues. CDR1 is SGHVS, CDR2 FQNEAQ, per germline. CDR3: CASSLARGIPTDTQYF. In nucleotides, the CDR3 is TGTGCCAGCAGCTTAGCGCGCGGGATCCCCACAGATACGCAGTATTTT.

The V gene is TRBV7-2, the J gene TRBJ2-5, with D perhaps given as TRBD1 or TRBD2 (6 bases each). Germline lookup yields CDR1 SGHTA and CDR2 FQGNSA. This CDR3 has 14 amino acids. The V end was cut by 5 bases, the J end by 6 bases, with 16 bases between. DNA of the CDR3: TGTGCCAGCAGCCACAGGGAGGTTCGGCAGACCCAGTACTTC. This sequence encodes CASSHREVRQTQYF.

The sample holds a few counts of this clonotype. The rearrangement joins TRBV5-1 to TRBJ2-3, with D hard to call. Germline CDR1 SGHRS, CDR2 YFSETQ. The CDR3 has 13 amino acids. Trimming shortened V by 0 bases and J by 4 bases, and 6 bases separated the two germline ends. The CDR3 DNA reads TGCGCCAGCAGCTTGGACCACCCAGATACGCAGTATTTT. Residues: CASSLDHPDTQYF.

This chain joins TRBV3-1 and TRBJ2-1; 9 nucleotides line up with TRBD2. The ends lost 5 bases at V and 2 bases at J; junction bases unmatched: 7. CDR1 and CDR2 (germline): LGHDT, YNNKEL (reference sequence). The CDR3 length is 16 residues. CDR3 loop: CASSVQREAPYNEQFF. The CDR3 nucleotides are TGTGCCAGCAGCGTCCAGCGGGAGGCCCCCTACAATGAGCAGTTCTTC.

In its sample, this clonotype was seen a few times. The chain has TRBV11-2 and TRBJ2-6, with D possibly matching TRBD1 (6 bases). CDR3 length: 19 amino acids. In germline, CDR1 is SGHAT, CDR2 FQNNGV. Trimming took off 4 bases at V and 4 bases at J, with 23 bases between the two ends. The CDR3 here is CASSSHPGAGSSGANVLTF. The CDR3 DNA follows: TGTGCCAGCAGCTCACACCCAGGGGCAGGGTCATCCGGGGCCAACGTCCTGACTTTC.

This chain joins TRBV20-1 and TRBJ1-2, with D perhaps matching TRBD1 (6 bases). V was cut by 0 bases and J by 4 bases, with 15 bases left in between. This CDR3 spans 15 amino acids. Germline CDR1 is DFQATT and CDR2 is SNEGSKA (reference sequence). The CDR3 sequence: CSAREVGGAVYGYTF. The CDR3 DNA reads as TGCAGTGCTAGAGAGGTGGGGGGGGCGGTCTATGGCTACACCTTC.

In its sample, this clonotype was seen a few times. The CDR3 coding sequence is TGCAGTGCCCCGGACGGCGGGCAAGAGACCCAGTACTTC. Translating gives CSAPDGGQETQYF. The gene calls are TRBV20-1 and TRBJ2-5, with a weak D call TRBD2 (5 bases). Germline V lookup: CDR1 DFQATT, CDR2 SNEGSKA (reference sequence). V was clipped by 6 bases and J by 2 bases, with 13 bases between them. This CDR3 is 13 amino acids long.

On this clonotype: At one end the junction does not follow the germline gene, possibly because of a read error. J is TRBJ2-7 and V is TRBV3-1; 8 positions agree with TRBD2. CDR3 length: 15 residues. Per the germline V gene, CDR1 is LGHDT and CDR2 is YNNKEL (reference sequence). The DNA for the CDR3 is TGTGCCACCAGCCAAAGTAGCGGGACCTCCTACGAGCAGTACTTC. Residues: CATSQSSGTSYEQYF.

The chain combines TRBV7-2 with TRBJ2-7, with D maybe TRBD1 (6 bases). Trimming removed 5 bases from V and 3 bases from J, with 17 bases in between. From germline, CDR1 is SGHTA and CDR2 FQGNSA. The CDR3 is made up of 15 amino acids. The DNA for the CDR3 is TGTGCCAGCAGCCACCAAAAAGGACAGTACTACGAGCAGTACTTC. Residues: CASSHQKGQYYEQYF.

This clonotype was seen a few times. The chain employs TRBV4-3 and TRBJ2-7; D remains ambiguous. The germline gives CDR1 LGHNA, CDR2 YSLEER. This CDR3 contains 15 residues. Trimming pared 0 bases from V and 7 bases from J, leaving 16 bases between. In DNA, the CDR3 is TGCGCCAGCAGCCAAGATCGACCGGAGAATGGGGAGCAGTACTTC. Encoded protein: CASSQDRPENGEQYF.

The chain is built from TRBV18 and TRBJ2-1; TRBD1 or TRBD2 may be the D gene (6 bases each). The V gene's germline CDR1 is KGHSH and CDR2 LQKENI. The V end was cut by 3 bases, the J end by 0 bases, with 18 bases between. The CDR3 runs 18 residues. DNA of the CDR3: TGTGCCAGCTCACCCCAGACAGGCGGGGCGAGCTCCTACAATGAGCAGTTCTTC. Its translation: CASSPQTGGASSYNEQFF.

The chain uses TRBV18 and TRBJ2-6; D gene ambiguous. Trimming took 1 base from V and 1 from J, leaving 14 bases between them. There are 18 residues in the CDR3. CDR1 and CDR2 (germline): KGHSH, LQKENI. The CDR3 reads CASSPLSLSQSGANVLTF. The CDR3 nucleotides are TGTGCCAGCTCACCACTATCCCTTAGCCAGTCTGGGGCCAACGTCCTGACTTTC.

A few counts support this clonotype. The V gene is TRBV12-3 or TRBV12-4, the J gene TRBJ2-3; D ambiguous. V lost 3 bases and J 6 bases, leaving 13 bases between the germline ends. This CDR3 is built from 14 residues. The CDR3 loop reads CASSFDVGGDTQYF. DNA of the CDR3: TGTGCCAGCAGTTTTGACGTAGGTGGCGATACGCAGTATTTT.

This clonotype has more than one count but fewer than ten. The gene calls are TRBV5-1 and TRBJ2-1; 12 bases are a match to TRBD2. This CDR3 contains 15 residues. Germline V CDR1 and CDR2: SGHRS, YFSETQ. J was trimmed by 7 bases and V by 7 bases; bases with no gene match: 9. CDR3 loop: CASRRTSGERNEQFF. The CDR3 bases are TGCGCCAGCCGCCGGACTAGCGGGGAAAGGAATGAGCAGTTCTTC.

This clonotype was found many times. This sequence joins TRBV7-2 and TRBJ2-1, with TRBD2 matching over 11 bases. CDR1 is SGHTA and CDR2 is FQGNSA in the germline V gene. The V and J ends lost 4 bases and 6 bases, in that order; junction bases with no gene match: 8. This CDR3 has 16 amino acids. In DNA form, the CDR3 reads TGTGCCAGCAGCTCAGAGACTAGCGGGACCGTCAATGAGCAGTTCTTC. Its translation is CASSSETSGTVNEQFF.

The gene calls are TRBV20-1 and TRBJ2-5; 10 bases are shared with TRBD2. This CDR3 region has 13 residues. Germline CDR1 DFQATT, CDR2 SNEGSKA (reference sequence). With V trimmed by 4 bases and J by 4 bases, 3 bases remained unmatched. The CDR3 loop is CSAMGLARETQYF. CDR3 bases: TGCAGTGCTATGGGACTAGCGAGAGAGACCCAGTACTTC.

The rearrangement joins TRBV5-6 to TRBJ2-1; TRBD2 aligns across 11 bases. The germline V gene has CDR1 SGHDT and CDR2 YYEEEE. The CDR3 runs to 14 residues. V gave up 5 bases and J gave up 4 bases; unmatched junction bases: 2. The CDR3 DNA is TGTGCCAGCAGGGGACTAGCGGAATACAATGAGCAGTTCTTC. This encodes CASRGLAEYNEQFF.

The table lists this clonotype with a few counts. V gene TRBV4-1 combines with J gene TRBJ1-5; D is ambiguous. Trimming pared 8 bases from V and 0 bases from J, leaving 14 bases between. The CDR3 contains 15 residues. Germline V lookup: CDR1 MGHRA, CDR2 YSYEKL. CDR3 sequence: CASRPYTNSNQPQHF. CDR3 DNA: TGCGCCAGCCGTCCCTATACTAATAGCAATCAGCCCCAGCATTTT.

This clonotype was seen a few times. The rearrangement links TRBV12-3 or TRBV12-4 to TRBJ2-7; the D is unclear. Deletions cut 6 bases from V and 6 bases from J, with 12 bases between. There are 12 residues in the CDR3. CDR3 nucleotide sequence: TGTGCCAGCAGCCCCGCCCGACCCGAGCAGTACTTC. It codes for CASSPARPEQYF.